This entry is about one TCR beta chain. Its antigen is undetermined. Measured with immunoSEQ multiplex PCR; TCRdb has only the in-frame clones, and not every one. The table records more than 95,000 clones, more than 85% of them present only once. This entry is derived from a study of cytomegalovirus exposure and HLA in healthy donors. General study results and limits: Whilst most TCR sequences proved rare, a subset of public TCRs occurred across many donors.

Per germline, CDR1 MGHRA and CDR2 YSYEKL. The CDR3 has 14 residues. Trimming took 3 bases from V and 5 from J; bases not matched to a gene: 5. The source material was PBMCs. The TCR comes from a man aged 18-30 years in good health and CMV-seropositive. V and J are TRBV4-1 and TRBJ2-7, with 9 bases identical to TRBD1. CDR3 in DNA: TGCGCCAGCAGCCAGGGGACAGGGTCCGACGAGCAGTACTTC. Encoded protein: CASSQGTGSDEQYF.